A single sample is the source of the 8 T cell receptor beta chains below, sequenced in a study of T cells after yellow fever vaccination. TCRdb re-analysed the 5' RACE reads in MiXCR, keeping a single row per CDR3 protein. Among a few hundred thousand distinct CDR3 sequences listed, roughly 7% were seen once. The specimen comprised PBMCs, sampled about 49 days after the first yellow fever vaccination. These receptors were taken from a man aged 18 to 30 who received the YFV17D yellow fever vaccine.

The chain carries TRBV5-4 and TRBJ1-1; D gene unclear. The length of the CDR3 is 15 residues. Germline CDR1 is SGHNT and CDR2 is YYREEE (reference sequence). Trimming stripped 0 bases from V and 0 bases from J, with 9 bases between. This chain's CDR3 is CASSLVGALNTEAFF. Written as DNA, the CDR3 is TGTGCCAGCAGCTTGGTCGGCGCCCTGAACACTGAAGCTTTCTTT. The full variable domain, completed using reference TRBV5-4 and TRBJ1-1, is ETGVTQSPTHLIKTRGQQVTLRCSSQSGHNTVSWYQQALGQGPQFIFQYYREEENGRGNFPPRFSGLQFPNYSSELNVNALELDDSALYLCASSLVGALNTEAFFGQGTRLTVV.

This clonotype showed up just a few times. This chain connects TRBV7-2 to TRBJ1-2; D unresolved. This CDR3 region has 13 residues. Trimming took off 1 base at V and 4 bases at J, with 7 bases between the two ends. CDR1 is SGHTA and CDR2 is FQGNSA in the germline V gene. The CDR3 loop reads CASSLEPAYGYTF. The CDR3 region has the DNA TGTGCCAGCAGCTTAGAACCCGCCTATGGCTACACCTTC.

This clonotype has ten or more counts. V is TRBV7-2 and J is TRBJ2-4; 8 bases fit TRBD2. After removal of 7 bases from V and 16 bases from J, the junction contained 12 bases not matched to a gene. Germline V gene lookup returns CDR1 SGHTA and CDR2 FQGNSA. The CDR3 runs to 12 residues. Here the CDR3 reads CASTQVAGGVYF. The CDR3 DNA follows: TGTGCCAGCACCCAAGTCGCGGGGGGTGTATACTTC.

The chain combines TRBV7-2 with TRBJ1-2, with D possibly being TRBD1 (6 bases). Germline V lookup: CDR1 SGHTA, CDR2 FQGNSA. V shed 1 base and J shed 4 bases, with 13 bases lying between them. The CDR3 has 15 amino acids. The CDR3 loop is CASSLERGQGYGYTF. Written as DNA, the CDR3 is TGTGCCAGCAGCTTAGAGCGGGGGCAGGGCTATGGCTACACCTTC.

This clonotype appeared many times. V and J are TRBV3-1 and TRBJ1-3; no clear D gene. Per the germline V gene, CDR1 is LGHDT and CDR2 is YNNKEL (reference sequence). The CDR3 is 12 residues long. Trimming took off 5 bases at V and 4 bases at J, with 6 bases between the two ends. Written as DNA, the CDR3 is TGTGCCAGCAGCATGCAGGGAAACACCATATATTTT. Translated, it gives CASSMQGNTIYF. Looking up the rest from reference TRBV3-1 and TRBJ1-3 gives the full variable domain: DTAVSQTPKYLVTQMGNDKSIKCEQNLGHDTMYWYKQDSKKFLKIMFSYNNKELIINETVPNRFSPKSPDKAHLNLHINSLELGDSAVYFCASSMQGNTIYFGEGSWLTVV.

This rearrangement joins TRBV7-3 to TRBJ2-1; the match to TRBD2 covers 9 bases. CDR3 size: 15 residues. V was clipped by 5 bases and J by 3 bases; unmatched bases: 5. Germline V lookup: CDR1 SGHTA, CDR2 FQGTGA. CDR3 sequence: CASSPQRGDYNEQFF. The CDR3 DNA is TGTGCCAGCAGCCCCCAGCGGGGGGACTACAATGAGCAGTTCTTC.

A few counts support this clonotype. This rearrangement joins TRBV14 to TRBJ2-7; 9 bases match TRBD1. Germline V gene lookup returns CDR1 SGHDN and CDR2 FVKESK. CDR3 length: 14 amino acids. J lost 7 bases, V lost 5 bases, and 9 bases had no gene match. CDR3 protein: CASSDGTGSREQYF. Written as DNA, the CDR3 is TGTGCCAGCAGCGATGGGACAGGGTCTCGTGAGCAGTACTTC.

CDR3 DNA: TGTGCCAGCAGCTTACTGGTACAGGGATTCAGCGAGCAGTACTTC. It is translated as CASSLLVQGFSEQYF. V usage is TRBV7-6 and J usage is TRBJ2-7; D is perhaps TRBD1 (6 bases). Germline CDR1 reads SGHVS; CDR2 reads FNYEAQ. The CDR3 consists of 15 residues. Trimming removed 2 bases from V and 6 bases from J, with 17 bases in between.